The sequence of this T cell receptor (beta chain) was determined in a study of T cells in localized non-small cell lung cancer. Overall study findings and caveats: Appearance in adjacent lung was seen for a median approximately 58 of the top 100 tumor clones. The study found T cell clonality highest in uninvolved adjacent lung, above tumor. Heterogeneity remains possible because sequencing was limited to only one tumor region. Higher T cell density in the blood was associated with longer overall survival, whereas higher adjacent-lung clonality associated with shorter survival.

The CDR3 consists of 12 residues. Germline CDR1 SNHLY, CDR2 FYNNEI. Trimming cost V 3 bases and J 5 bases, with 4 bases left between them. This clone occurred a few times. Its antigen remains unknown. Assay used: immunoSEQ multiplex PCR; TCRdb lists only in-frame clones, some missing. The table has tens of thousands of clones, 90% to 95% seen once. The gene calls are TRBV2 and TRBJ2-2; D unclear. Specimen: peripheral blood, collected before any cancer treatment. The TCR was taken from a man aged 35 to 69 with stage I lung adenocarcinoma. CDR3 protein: CASSEWTGELFF. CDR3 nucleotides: TGTGCCAGCAGTGAGTGGACCGGGGAGCTGTTTTTT.